The 4 T cell receptor beta chains given below trace back to one sample, sequenced in a study of cytomegalovirus exposure and HLA in healthy donors. In the PCR, 60 Vbeta and 13 Jbeta primers were used. Generated by immunoSEQ multiplex PCR, the TCRdb table keeps only in-frame clones and is missing some. The ten most abundant clones cover approximately 0.72% of a sample with some 200,000 clones. The sample taken for sequencing was PBMCs. These receptors were obtained from a woman aged 18 to 35 in good health and CMV-seropositive.

The V call is TRBV6-5, the J call TRBJ2-5, with 8 nucleotides matching TRBD2. Matching the DNA end better, TRBJ2-7 makes the J call doubtful. This CDR3 comprises 15 residues. Germline values: CDR1 MNHEY, CDR2 SVGAGI. DNA of the CDR3: TGTGCCAGCAGTTACGGTAGCGGGGCCCTCAACGAGCAGTACTTC. Residues: CASSYGSGALNEQYF.

This chain links TRBV9 with TRBJ1-5; perhaps TRBD1 as D (5 bases). The CDR3 has 20 residues. Trimming left V 0 bases short and J 2 bases short, with 24 bases between. CDR1 is SGDLS and CDR2 is YYNGEE in the germline V gene. The CDR3 here is CASSVARWDRGRRGNQPQHF. The CDR3 DNA reads TGTGCCAGCAGCGTAGCCCGATGGGACCGGGGGAGACGGGGCAATCAGCCCCAGCATTTT.

This chain connects TRBV5-1 to TRBJ2-1; 7 bases map to TRBD1. CDR3 length: 16 amino acids. Looked up from germline, CDR1 is SGHRS and CDR2 is YFSETQ. Trimming took 2 bases from V and 0 from J; bases not matched to a gene: 5. The CDR3 DNA reads TGCGCCAGCAGCTTCCTACAGGGGAGCTCCTACAATGAGCAGTTCTTC. It is translated as CASSFLQGSSYNEQFF.

The V and J genes are TRBV2 and TRBJ2-3; TRBD2 matches 13 bases. Germline trimming cut 6 bases from V and 4 bases from J; bases unmatched to any gene: 4. Germline CDR1 and CDR2: SNHLY and FYNNEI. CDR3 length: 15 amino acids. CDR3 DNA: TGTGCCAGCAGGGCGACTAGCGGGAGGCCAGATACGCAGTATTTT. This gives the protein CASRATSGRPDTQYF.